This T cell receptor beta chain was recorded in a study of blood T cell repertoires in COVID-19. Method: immunoSEQ multiplex PCR; TCRdb's copy keeps in-frame clones and lacks some. In the table there are tens of thousands of clones, 70% to 85% of which are singletons. The clonotype was recovered from an older woman with acute or convalescent COVID-19. The sequenced sample was peripheral blood.

Written as DNA, the CDR3 is TGTGCCAGCAGTACAGGGAATAATTCACCCCTCCACTTT. The encoded protein is CASSTGNNSPLHF. This chain uses TRBV28 with TRBJ1-6; possible D gene TRBD1, 6 bases. This CDR3 contains 13 residues. Germline-derived CDR1 and CDR2 are MDHEN and SYDVKM. Between the trimmed V and J ends, which lost 5 bases and 5 bases, there was a span of 7 bases.